Shown below are 32 T cell receptor beta chains from a single sample sequenced in a study of T cell responses to AZD1222 COVID-19 vaccine. Assay: immunoSEQ multiplex PCR; the TCRdb copy retains only in-frame clones and omits some. The sample holds approximately 130,000 clones; approximately 90% are singletons and the top ten take about 9.5%. The specimen was peripheral blood, collected 28 days after the second AZD1222 dose. These receptors originate from an adult who received the AZD1222 COVID-19 vaccine.

V is TRBV30 and J is TRBJ1-2; unclear D gene. Between the trimmed V and J ends, which lost 0 bases and 4 bases, there was a span of 6 bases. The CDR3 loop spans 12 amino acids. Germline loops: CDR1 GTSNPN, CDR2 SVGIG (reference sequence). The CDR3 DNA reads TGTGCCTGGAGTGTAGCTTTCTATGGCTACACCTTC. Its translation is CAWSVAFYGYTF.

In this sample, this clone turned up once. The genes are TRBV5-8 and TRBJ1-2, with D unresolved. Germline V CDR1 and CDR2: SGHTS, YDEGEE. V shed 6 bases and J shed 0 bases, with 15 bases lying between them. This CDR3 contains 15 residues. CDR3: CASTLGSHPNYGYTF. The CDR3 DNA is TGTGCCAGCACCCTCGGAAGCCATCCTAACTATGGCTACACCTTC.

In its sample, this clone was seen a few times. The chain combines TRBV4-2 with TRBJ1-6; no definite D call. With 1 base removed from V and 6 bases from J, the gap between germline ends came to 10 bases. This CDR3 comprises 15 residues. CDR1 is LGHNA, CDR2 YNFKEQ, per germline. The CDR3 protein is CASSQGSGLNSPLHF. CDR3 DNA: TGTGCCAGCAGCCAAGGTAGCGGGCTTAATTCACCCCTCCACTTT.

The CDR3 region has the DNA TGCGCCAGCAGCTATCTAGCGGGAAGCGCGGATACGCAGTATTTT. The encoded protein is CASSYLAGSADTQYF. The rearrangement joins TRBV5-1 to TRBJ2-3, with TRBD2 identical over 9 bases. V was pared by 3 bases and J by 6 bases, with 8 bases of the junction left unmatched. CDR1 SGHRS and CDR2 YFSETQ come from the germline V gene. This CDR3 spans 15 amino acids.

This chain joins TRBV27 and TRBJ1-1; D uncertain. Germline CDR1 and CDR2: MNHEY and SMNVEV (reference sequence). Trimming pared 3 bases from V and 2 bases from J, leaving 10 bases between. This CDR3 spans 14 amino acids. The CDR3 nucleotides read TGTGCCAGCAGTTTTATAGGGCCTAACACTGAAGCTTTCTTT. Amino acids: CASSFIGPNTEAFF.

The chain combines TRBV7-9 with TRBJ1-3; D possibly corresponds to TRBD1 (5 bases). Germline values: CDR1 SEHNR, CDR2 FQNEAQ (reference sequence). CDR3 length: 12 residues. The V and J ends lost 5 bases and 14 bases respectively, with 16 bases between them. This chain's CDR3 is CASSLSSGPLYF. The CDR3 nucleotides read TGTGCCAGCAGCCTGAGCTCGGGACCCCTATATTTT.

The chain carries TRBV12-5 and TRBJ1-3; D unresolved. This CDR3 has 16 amino acids. V was clipped by 0 bases and J by 4 bases, with 13 bases between them. CDR1 and CDR2 from the germline V gene are LGHNT and FRNRAP. The CDR3 region has the DNA TGTGCTAGTGGTTTGGTACGGCCTCAAATGGGAAACACCATATATTTT. Its protein is CASGLVRPQMGNTIYF.

V usage is TRBV7-2 and J usage is TRBJ1-1; 7 nucleotides align to TRBD1. The V segment lost 7 bases and the J segment 7 bases; nucleotides outside the gene matches: 6. Germline V gives CDR1 SGHTA, CDR2 FQGNSA. The CDR3 totals 12 residues. The CDR3: CASNIQGVEAFF. Written as DNA, the CDR3 is TGTGCCAGCAATATTCAGGGGGTTGAAGCTTTCTTT.

The chain joins TRBV27 to TRBJ1-1; possible D gene TRBD1, 5 bases. V was pared by 3 bases and J by 5 bases, with 16 bases between. The germline V gene has CDR1 MNHEY and CDR2 SMNVEV (reference sequence). The CDR3 consists of 15 residues. CDR3: CASSFSGYGRTEAFF. CDR3 sequence (DNA): TGTGCCAGCAGTTTTTCAGGGTATGGGCGGACTGAAGCTTTCTTT.

The sample holds a few counts of this clone. The chain couples TRBV18 to TRBJ1-2; 8 bases are shared with TRBD1. The CDR3 length is 14 residues. Germline lookup yields CDR1 KGHSH and CDR2 LQKENI. With V trimmed by 4 bases and J by 1 base, 2 bases remained unmatched. The CDR3 DNA sequence: TGTGCCAGCTCACAAGACAGGGGTAACTATGGCTACACCTTC. This sequence encodes CASSQDRGNYGYTF. Full variable domain (missing parts from reference TRBV18 and TRBJ1-2): NAGVMQNPRHLVRRRGQEARLRCSPMKGHSHVYWYRQLPEEGLKFMVYLQKENIIDESGMPKERFSAEFPKEGPSILRIQQVVRGDSAAYFCASSQDRGNYGYTFGSGTRLTVV.

This chain uses TRBV6-5 with TRBJ1-2; 9 bases are a match to TRBD1. V gave up 5 bases and J gave up 1 base; unmatched junction bases: 2. The germline V gene encodes CDR1 MNHEY and CDR2 SVGAGI. The CDR3 is 14 amino acids. CDR3 nucleotides: TGTGCCAGCAGTAAGGGACAGGGTAACTATGGCTACACCTTC. This codes for CASSKGQGNYGYTF.

This chain uses TRBV5-5 with TRBJ1-2, with D uncertain. The CDR3 covers 14 residues. V was clipped by 0 bases and J by 7 bases, with 13 bases between them. The germline gives CDR1 SGHKS, CDR2 YYEKEE (reference sequence). The CDR3 spells CASSLEGLLTGYTF. Written as DNA, the CDR3 is TGTGCCAGCAGCTTGGAAGGATTACTAACTGGCTACACCTTC.

This rearrangement joins TRBV4-1 to TRBJ1-1; the D is unclear. The CDR3 contains 15 residues. Germline V CDR1 and CDR2: MGHRA, YSYEKL. Trimming shortened V by 5 bases and J by 6 bases, and 19 bases separated the two germline ends. The CDR3 loop reads CASSSPERLVAEAFF. CDR3 DNA sequence: TGCGCCAGCAGCTCCCCGGAGCGACTAGTCGCTGAAGCTTTCTTT.

This clone has only one observation. The chain is built from TRBV27 and TRBJ1-4; weak D call: TRBD1 (6 bases). Germline values: CDR1 MNHEY, CDR2 SMNVEV (reference sequence). V was cut by 6 bases and J by 0 bases, with 20 bases left in between. This CDR3 is built from 18 residues. Here the CDR3 reads CASSRTVPTIATNEKLFF. As DNA, the CDR3 is TGTGCCAGCAGCAGGACAGTTCCCACTATTGCAACTAATGAAAAACTGTTTTTT. Complete variable domain (other parts from reference TRBV27 and TRBJ1-4): EAQVTQNPRYLITVTGKKLTVTCSQNMNHEYMSWYRQDPGLGLRQIYYSMNVEVTDKGDVPEGYKVSRKEKRNFPLILESPSPNQTSLYFCASSRTVPTIATNEKLFFGSGTQLSVL.

V gene TRBV6-5 combines with J gene TRBJ1-2; possible D gene TRBD1, 5 bases. The CDR3 consists of 13 residues. V lost 4 bases to trimming and J lost 7 bases, with 13 bases between them. From germline, CDR1 is MNHEY and CDR2 SVGAGI. The CDR3 coding sequence is TGTGCCAGCAGTTCGCAGGGAACGCGTGGCTACACCTTC. Encoded protein: CASSSQGTRGYTF.

V is TRBV11-2 and J is TRBJ2-5; no definite D call. Trimming removed 5 bases from V and 2 bases from J, with 18 bases in between. Germline V gene lookup returns CDR1 SGHAT and CDR2 FQNNGV. The length of the CDR3 is 16 residues. CDR3 region: CASSPDRARQQETQYF. Written as DNA, the CDR3 is TGTGCCAGCAGCCCCGATAGAGCTAGGCAGCAAGAGACCCAGTACTTC.

This chain connects TRBV4-3 to TRBJ2-3, with no clear D. Germline V gives CDR1 LGHNA, CDR2 YSLEER. The CDR3 has 17 amino acids. V was trimmed by 0 bases and J by 0 bases, leaving 13 bases between them. CDR3 loop: CASSQEGIPSSTDTQYF. The CDR3 nucleotides are TGCGCCAGCAGCCAAGAAGGGATCCCTTCTAGCACAGATACGCAGTATTTT.

The V and J genes are TRBV6-5 and TRBJ2-7; TRBD1 aligns across 8 bases. The germline gives CDR1 MNHEY, CDR2 SVGAGI. The CDR3 loop spans 13 amino acids. V lost 10 bases to trimming and J lost 1 base; unmatched junction nucleotides: 6. The CDR3 nucleotides are TGTGCCATCATCGGGACAGGTTCCTACGAGCAGTACTTC. Translating it yields CAIIGTGSYEQYF.

V usage is TRBV5-1 and J usage is TRBJ2-5, with D perhaps matching TRBD2 (5 bases). This CDR3 spans 14 amino acids. CDR1 and CDR2 (germline): SGHRS, YFSETQ. V was cut by 4 bases and J by 1 base, with 11 bases left in between. CDR3 DNA sequence: TGCGCCAGCAGCCGCGGGCGGATCCAAGAGACCCAGTACTTC. This codes for CASSRGRIQETQYF.

V gene TRBV7-9 combines with J gene TRBJ2-5; 12 bases are a match to TRBD2. Germline assignment: CDR1 SEHNR and CDR2 FQNEAQ (reference sequence). This CDR3 has 17 residues. J lost 1 base, V lost 4 bases, and 7 bases had no gene match. The CDR3 DNA reads as TGTGCCAGCAGCTCCCATTGGACTAGCGGGGTCCAAGAGACCCAGTACTTC. This codes for CASSSHWTSGVQETQYF.

The chain uses TRBV5-1 and TRBJ1-3; tentative D call: TRBD1 (5 bases). The CDR3 has 16 amino acids. Trimming took off 3 bases at V and 0 bases at J, with 13 bases between the two ends. The germline V gene has CDR1 SGHRS and CDR2 YFSETQ. The CDR3 is CASSSRGGISGNTIYF. Written as DNA, the CDR3 is TGCGCCAGCAGCTCCCGGGGGGGAATCTCTGGAAACACCATATATTTT.

V gene TRBV18 combines with J gene TRBJ1-4; no clear D. The CDR3 has 16 amino acids. From germline, CDR1 is KGHSH and CDR2 LQKENI. The ends were cut back, 4 bases at V and 0 bases at J, with 12 bases in the middle. CDR3 loop: CASSLRVLATNEKLFF. The CDR3 bases are TGTGCCAGCTCACTTCGGGTTCTTGCAACTAATGAAAAACTGTTTTTT.

The V gene is TRBV11-3, the J gene TRBJ2-1; TRBD2 might be the D (6 bases). V lost 0 bases and J lost 6, with 21 bases in between. This CDR3 has 18 amino acids. Germline loops: CDR1 SGHNT, CDR2 YENEEA. CDR3 nucleotides: TGTGCCAGCAGCTTAGATCAAGGTGGGACTTCCTCGCCCAATGAGCAGTTCTTC. Amino acids: CASSLDQGGTSSPNEQFF.

The chain uses TRBV28 and TRBJ1-5; D uncertain. The CDR3 spans 12 residues. V was pared by 5 bases and J by 10 bases, with 12 bases between. The germline CDR1 and CDR2 sequences are MDHEN and SYDVKM. The DNA for the CDR3 is TGTGCCAGCAGTCCCCCGCGAGGTCCCCAGCATTTT. Protein product: CASSPPRGPQHF.

This clone was detected a few times. V is TRBV7-8 and J is TRBJ1-3; a weak D match, TRBD1 (6 bases). V lost 2 bases, J lost 0 bases, and 17 bases lay in between. Germline CDR1 SGHVS, CDR2 FQNEAQ. The CDR3 has 18 amino acids. CDR3 amino acids: CASSLTGTPRLSGNTIYF. Here the CDR3 DNA reads TGTGCCAGCAGCTTAACCGGGACACCTAGACTCTCTGGAAACACCATATATTTT.

The chain has TRBV12-3 or TRBV12-4 and TRBJ1-5; TRBD1 might be the D (5 bases). This CDR3 comprises 13 residues. Trimming shortened V by 9 bases and J by 2 bases, and 11 bases separated the two germline ends. CDR3 loop: CARVGEGNQPQHF. In nucleotides, the CDR3 is TGTGCCAGAGTGGGGGAGGGCAATCAGCCCCAGCATTTT.

The genes are TRBV15 and TRBJ2-3; TRBD2 agrees at 7 bases. Germline loops: CDR1 LNHNV, CDR2 YYDKDF (reference sequence). V dropped 0 bases and J dropped 0; count of bases not matched to a gene: 6. This CDR3 has 17 amino acids. CDR3 loop: CATSRDILASSTDTQYF. The CDR3 DNA sequence: TGTGCCACCAGCAGAGATATACTAGCGTCTAGCACAGATACGCAGTATTTT.

The chain joins TRBV18 to TRBJ1-4; no reliable D call. Looked up from germline, CDR1 is KGHSH and CDR2 is LQKENI. V lost 2 bases and J 4 bases, leaving 5 bases between the germline ends. The CDR3 runs 13 residues. CDR3 amino acids: CASSPDGNEKLFF. The CDR3, as DNA: TGTGCCAGCTCACCAGACGGTAATGAAAAACTGTTTTTT. Based on the CDR3 plus reference TRBV18 and TRBJ1-4, the full variable domain is NAGVMQNPRHLVRRRGQEARLRCSPMKGHSHVYWYRQLPEEGLKFMVYLQKENIIDESGMPKERFSAEFPKEGPSILRIQQVVRGDSAAYFCASSPDGNEKLFFGSGTQLSVL.

In this sample, this clone turned up once. The chain has TRBV7-9 and TRBJ2-3; 8 bases line up with TRBD1. Trimming removed 5 bases from V and 8 bases from J; junction bases left unmatched: 15. This CDR3 is 16 amino acids long. Germline CDR1 reads SEHNR; CDR2 reads FQNEAQ (reference sequence). The CDR3 reads CASSPMPGTGFGTQYF. The CDR3, as DNA: TGTGCCAGCAGCCCCATGCCCGGGACAGGCTTCGGTACGCAGTATTTT.

The chain combines TRBV13 with TRBJ1-6, with D possibly TRBD1 on 6 matching bases. This CDR3 region has 15 residues. Trimming left V 3 bases short and J 6 bases short, with 12 bases between. The germline V gene encodes CDR1 PRHDT and CDR2 FYEKMQ (reference sequence). The CDR3: CASSFAGEGNSPLHF. For the CDR3, the DNA is TGTGCCAGCAGCTTTGCAGGGGAGGGTAATTCACCCCTCCACTTT.

J is TRBJ2-1 and V is TRBV29-1; D may be TRBD2 (5 bases). The V gene's germline CDR1 is SQVTM and CDR2 ANQGSEA. Trimming took 4 bases from V and 2 from J, leaving 15 bases between them. CDR3 length equals 15 residues. The CDR3 is CSVAPLASAYNEQFF. The CDR3 DNA sequence: TGCAGCGTTGCACCCTTAGCGTCAGCCTACAATGAGCAGTTCTTC.

The chain has TRBV6-1 and TRBJ1-2; no clear D gene. V shed 6 bases and J shed 5 bases, with 16 bases lying between them. This CDR3 has 14 residues. Germline loops: CDR1 MNHNS, CDR2 SASEGT. The CDR3 loop reads CASRADLPRYGYTF. The CDR3 DNA reads as TGTGCCAGCAGGGCCGACCTTCCAAGATATGGCTACACCTTC.